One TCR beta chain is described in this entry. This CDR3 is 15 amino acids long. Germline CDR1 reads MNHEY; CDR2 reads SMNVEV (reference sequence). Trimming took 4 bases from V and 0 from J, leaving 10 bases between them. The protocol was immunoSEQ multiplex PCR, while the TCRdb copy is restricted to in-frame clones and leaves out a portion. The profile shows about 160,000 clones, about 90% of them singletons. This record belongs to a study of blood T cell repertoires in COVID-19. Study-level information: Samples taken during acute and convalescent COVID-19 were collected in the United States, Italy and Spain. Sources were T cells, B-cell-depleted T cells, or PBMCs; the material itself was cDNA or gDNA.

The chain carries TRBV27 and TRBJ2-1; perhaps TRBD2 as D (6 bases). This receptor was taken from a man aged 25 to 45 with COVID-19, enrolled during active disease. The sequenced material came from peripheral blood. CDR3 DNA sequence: TGTGCCAGCAGTTGGGACTTGAGCTCCTACAATGAGCAGTTCTTC. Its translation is CASSWDLSSYNEQFF.